This TCR beta chain was recorded in a study of identical twins' blood T cells. Study outcomes and limitations: Mainly, cloneset size products determined shared clonotypes, twins included.

TCRdb redid the calling of the 5' RACE reads with MiXCR, one entry per CDR3 protein. The table shows 300,000 to 450,000 distinct CDR3 sequences, with over 25% occurring only once. This clonotype was detected only a few times. Its antigen is unknown. CDR1 is SGHRS, CDR2 YFSETQ, per germline. This CDR3 spans 15 amino acids. V dropped 0 bases and J dropped 2 bases, with 12 bases sitting between them. Reared together, all three twin pairs probably met the same infectious agents and vaccines. This TCR was sampled from a woman aged 18 to 55 in good health. The sequenced sample consisted of PBMCs. The chain carries TRBV5-1 and TRBJ2-7; D possibly corresponds to TRBD2 (5 bases). The CDR3 DNA is TGCGCCAGCAGCTTGGTGGAGGCTATACCCTACGAGCAGTACTTC. Translated, it gives CASSLVEAIPYEQYF. The whole variable domain, filled in from reference TRBV5-1 and TRBJ2-7, reads KAGVTQTPRYLIKTRGQQVTLSCSPISGHRSVSWYQQTPGQGLQFLFEYFSETQRNKGNFPGRFSGRQFSNSRSEMNVSTLELGDSALYLCASSLVEAIPYEQYFGPGTRLTVT.